The next 5 T cell receptor beta chains were all read from a single sample in a study of blood T cells in healthy people across ages. A sample-barcoded 5' primer and a J-beta primer mix were used in a second PCR of roughly 6 to 12 cycles. Via MiXCR, TCRdb re-called the 5' RACE reads, giving one row per CDR3 protein. The repertoire includes 780,000 or so distinct CDR3 sequences, approximately 25% of them detected once, and under 4.5% sits in the top ten. This same sample was also part of a study on T cells of mothers and their children.

The sequencing input was blood. The receptors were sampled from a boy between 10 and 17 years old in good health.

This clonotype was seen more than once but under ten times. V gene TRBV6-5 combines with J gene TRBJ2-5, with D perhaps TRBD1 or TRBD2 (5 bases each). Trimming stripped 2 bases from V and 0 bases from J, with 13 bases between. Per the germline V gene, CDR1 is MNHEY and CDR2 is SVGAGI. The CDR3 contains 16 residues. CDR3 sequence (DNA): TGTGCCAGCAGTTACCAGGGAGCCTATAACCAAGAGACCCAGTACTTC. Amino acids: CASSYQGAYNQETQYF.

The chain is built from TRBV4-1 and TRBJ2-2; D remains ambiguous. Germline-derived CDR1 and CDR2 are MGHRA and YSYEKL. This CDR3 comprises 14 residues. V was cut by 1 base and J by 4 bases, with 7 bases left in between. CDR3 loop: CASSQVESTGELFF. In DNA, the CDR3 is TGCGCCAGCAGCCAAGTAGAGTCCACCGGGGAGCTGTTTTTT.

A few counts support this clonotype. V and J are TRBV6-2 or TRBV6-3 and TRBJ2-1, with D uncertain. The better agreement between TRBJ2-7 and the DNA end casts doubt on the J call. CDR3 length: 12 amino acids. Germline V gene sequence: CDR1 MNHEY, CDR2 SVGEGT. The DNA of the CDR3 is TGTGCCAGCAGTACGGGTCTCTACGAGCAGTACTTC. Translation gives CASSTGLYEQYF.

This clonotype appeared a few times. V usage is TRBV7-9 and J usage is TRBJ1-2, with D tentatively TRBD1 (5 bases). Germline lookup yields CDR1 SEHNR and CDR2 FQNEAQ (reference sequence). The CDR3 has 14 amino acids. V lost 5 bases and J lost 3, with 13 bases in between. The CDR3 nucleotides read TGTGCCAGCAGCGCCCGGGACCGGCACTATGGCTACACCTTC. Its protein is CASSARDRHYGYTF.

This chain uses TRBV9 with TRBJ2-5; 7 bases are shared with TRBD1. The DNA end is a closer match to TRBJ2-7, so the J assignment may be wrong. This CDR3 spans 15 amino acids. Germline CDR1 and CDR2: SGDLS and YYNGEE. The CDR3 nucleotides read TGTGCCAGCAGCCCGATTTGGGACAGCCCCTACGAGCAGTACTTC. Translation: CASSPIWDSPYEQYF.